These T cell receptor beta chains were read from a single sample in a study of CD8 T cells in Susac syndrome. TCRdb called the immunoSEQ multiplex PCR reads again in MiXCR, with one record for every CDR3 protein. The repertoire holds more than 150,000 distinct CDR3 sequences, with 95% as singletons. Sequences were obtained from CD8+ T cells from PBMCs. The receptors were gathered from a human donor with multiple sclerosis. CDR3s include the opening cysteine and the closing phenylalanine or tryptophan. A D gene is named only where the DNA matches it firmly. For some rows the clone size is stated as once, few or many, or as a class when expanded; others skip it.

d_gene | j_gene | abundance | v_gene | CDR3aa | CDR3nt
NA | TRBJ1-2 | NA | TRBV5-1 | CASRSSGPYGYTF | TGCGCCAGCAGAAGCAGCGGACCATATGGCTACACCTTC
NA | TRBJ1-2 | NA | TRBV3-1 | CASTLWVTRDYGYTF | TGTGCCAGCACCTTGTGGGTCACGAGGGACTATGGCTACACCTTC
TRBD1 | TRBJ2-5 | NA | TRBV5-6 | CASFRDRGRWETQYF | TGTGCCAGCTTCCGGGACAGGGGGCGATGGGAGACCCAGTACTTC
TRBD2 | TRBJ2-5 | NA | TRBV5-4 | CASSFAGGPKTQYF | TGTGCCAGCAGCTTTGCGGGGGGGCCGAAGACCCAGTACTTC
NA | TRBJ1-2 | NA | TRBV12-3/TRBV12-4 | CASSSPGIYGYTF | TGTGCCAGCAGTTCGCCTGGGATCTATGGCTACACCTTC
NA | TRBJ1-2 | NA | TRBV4-2 | CASSQDPSGGYGYTF | TGTGCCAGCAGCCAAGATCCAAGCGGAGGGTACGGCTACACCTTC
NA | TRBJ2-7 | once | TRBV13 | CASSSQGRSYEQYF | TGTGCCAGCAGCTCACAGGGTCGGTCCTACGAGCAGTACTTC
NA | TRBJ2-3 | once | TRBV2 | CASIEGLSPSTDTQYF | TGTGCCAGCATTGAGGGACTTTCCCCTAGCACAGATACGCAGTATTTT
TRBD1 | TRBJ2-7 | NA | TRBV25-1 | CASGQGTGEQYF | TGTGCCTCGGGACAGGGGACGGGCGAGCAGTACTTC
NA | TRBJ1-1 | once | TRBV7-2 | CASSYGPEAFF | TGTGCCAGCAGCTACGGACCTGAAGCTTTCTTT
TRBD1 | TRBJ1-6 | NA | TRBV27 | CASSPQGFSNSPLHF | TGTGCCAGCAGTCCACAGGGGTTTTCGAATTCACCCCTCCACTTT
TRBD2 | TRBJ2-2 | NA | TRBV30 | CAWARGGADGELFF | TGTGCCTGGGCCCGGGGGGGCGCCGACGGGGAGCTGTTTTTT
NA | TRBJ1-2 | NA | TRBV25-1 | CASSQSYGYTF | TGTGCCAGCAGTCAAAGCTATGGCTACACCTTC
NA | TRBJ2-5 | NA | TRBV6-5 | CASEDPQETQYF | TGTGCCTCAGAGGACCCCCAAGAGACCCAGTACTTC
NA | TRBJ2-1 | NA | TRBV7-9 | CASSEGDSYNEQFF | TGTGCCAGCAGTGAGGGGGACTCCTACAATGAGCAGTTCTTC
NA | TRBJ2-1 | NA | TRBV9 | CASSVEGGDEQFF | TGTGCCAGCAGCGTAGAGGGAGGAGATGAGCAGTTCTTC
TRBD1 | TRBJ2-5 | NA | TRBV3-1 | CASCSGTGISQETQYF | TGTGCCAGCTGTTCCGGGACAGGGATTTCCCAAGAGACCCAGTACTTC
TRBD2 | TRBJ2-1 | NA | TRBV20-1 | CSASVGLAYNEQFF | TGCAGTGCTAGTGTTGGACTAGCTTACAATGAGCAGTTCTTC
NA | TRBJ2-3 | NA | TRBV29-1 | CSVAAGLLPSQYF | TGCAGCGTTGCGGCCGGTCTTCTACCGTCGCAGTATTTT
NA | TRBJ2-5 | once | TRBV20-1 | CSARRRREETQYF | TGCAGTGCTAGACGAAGGAGAGAAGAGACCCAGTACTTC
TRBD1 | TRBJ2-1 | NA | TRBV12-3/TRBV12-4 | CASSHSLDRANEQFF | TGTGCCAGCAGTCATTCTCTAGACAGGGCCAATGAGCAGTTCTTC
TRBD1 | TRBJ1-2 | NA | TRBV3-1 | CASSQTGEIYGYTF | TGTGCCAGCAGCCAGACAGGGGAAATATATGGCTACACCTTC
NA | TRBJ1-5 | once | TRBV4-1 | CASSHQAAESNQPQHF | TGCGCCAGCAGCCATCAGGCGGCGGAAAGCAATCAGCCCCAGCATTTT
NA | TRBJ2-3 | NA | TRBV5-1 | CASSLGHSTDTQYF | TGCGCCAGCAGCTTGGGACACAGCACAGATACGCAGTATTTT
NA | TRBJ1-5 | NA | TRBV30 | CAWSYPRHEDNQPQHF | TGTGCCTGGAGCTACCCCAGGCACGAGGACAATCAGCCCCAGCATTTT
NA | TRBJ2-1 | NA | TRBV7-9 | CASSLGVDYREQFF | TGTGCCAGCAGCCTGGGCGTGGACTACCGTGAGCAGTTCTTC
NA | TRBJ1-1 | once | TRBV20-1 | CSARDLVGRSAFF | TGCAGTGCTAGAGATCTCGTGGGGAGGTCGGCTTTCTTT
NA | TRBJ1-1 | NA | TRBV7-9 | CASSQQGTEAFF | TGTGCCAGCAGCCAACAGGGTACTGAAGCTTTCTTT
NA | TRBJ2-1 | NA | TRBV20-1 | CSAGTLRNEQFF | TGCAGTGCTGGGACGCTACGGAATGAGCAGTTCTTC
NA | TRBJ2-5 | NA | TRBV7-9 | CASSREETQYF | TGTGCCAGCAGCAGGGAAGAGACCCAGTACTTC